Shown below are 13 T cell receptor beta chains from a single sample sequenced in a study of blood T cell repertoires in COVID-19. Sequenced by immunoSEQ multiplex PCR; TCRdb stores in-frame clones only, minus some. The sample holds under 350,000 clones; about 85% are singletons and the top ten take 13%. The sample comprised peripheral blood. The receptors were sampled from a human donor in a cohort sampled during active COVID-19.

This chain connects TRBV5-1 to TRBJ2-1, with 11 bases identical to TRBD2. In germline, CDR1 is SGHRS, CDR2 YFSETQ. CDR3 length: 15 residues. J lost 9 bases, V lost 1 base, and 6 bases had no gene match. The CDR3 reads CASSLPTSGSGEQFF. Written as DNA, the CDR3 is TGCGCCAGCAGCTTGCCAACTAGCGGGAGCGGTGAGCAGTTCTTC.

This clone was detected a few times. This rearrangement joins TRBV5-4 to TRBJ2-7, with D possibly being TRBD1 (5 bases). Germline values: CDR1 SGHNT, CDR2 YYREEE (reference sequence). Trimming took off 0 bases at V and 3 bases at J, with 13 bases between the two ends. This CDR3 is 15 amino acids long. This CDR3 is CASSLEVGRSYEQYF. Here the CDR3 DNA reads TGTGCCAGCAGCTTGGAGGTGGGGCGGAGCTACGAGCAGTACTTC.

The chain carries TRBV19 and TRBJ2-1; TRBD2 aligns across 13 bases. The germline V gene has CDR1 LNHDA and CDR2 SQIVND (reference sequence). Trimming at V came to 9 bases and at J to 14 bases, leaving 10 bases not matched to a gene. The CDR3 totals 13 residues. The chain's CDR3 is CASKPGLAGPEFF. The CDR3 DNA sequence: TGTGCCAGCAAGCCGGGACTAGCGGGACCGGAGTTCTTC.

There are a few counts of this clone. CDR3 DNA: TGTGCCAGCAGTCCGGTACTCGAGGGCCGCACAGATACGCAGTATTTT. Translating it yields CASSPVLEGRTDTQYF. The chain is built from TRBV4-2 and TRBJ2-3; D is perhaps TRBD2 (5 bases). The germline gives CDR1 LGHNA, CDR2 YNFKEQ. CDR3 length equals 16 residues. V was shortened by 6 bases and J by 1 base, with 17 bases between the two germline ends.

This clone came up a few times. This sequence joins TRBV28 and TRBJ2-7; weak D call: TRBD2 (6 bases). The V end was cut by 5 bases, the J end by 5 bases, with 16 bases between. Germline-derived CDR1 and CDR2 are MDHEN and SYDVKM. The CDR3 extends over 14 amino acids. As DNA, the CDR3 is TGTGCCAGCAGTGACTCCCTAGCGACAAACGAGCAGTACTTC. This gives the protein CASSDSLATNEQYF.

This chain connects TRBV6-6 to TRBJ2-7, with a weak D call TRBD1 (6 bases). V lost 6 bases to trimming and J lost 5 bases, with 11 bases between them. From germline, CDR1 is MNHNY and CDR2 SVGAGI (reference sequence). The CDR3 sequence is 12 residues long. CDR3 residues: CASSPRDNEQYF. The DNA for the CDR3 is TGTGCCAGCAGCCCCCGGGACAACGAGCAGTACTTC.

The rearrangement links TRBV27 to TRBJ1-6; TRBD1 aligns across 12 bases. CDR3 size: 17 residues. The ends lost 4 bases at V and 5 bases at J; junction bases unmatched: 6. CDR1 and CDR2 from the germline V gene are MNHEY and SMNVEV (reference sequence). Here the CDR3 DNA reads TGTGCCAGCAGTTCAGCCCGGGACAGGGGGCATAATTCACCCCTCCACTTT. Amino acid sequence: CASSSARDRGHNSPLHF.

The chain combines TRBV5-4 with TRBJ2-5; 8 bases align to TRBD1. CDR1 is SGHNT, CDR2 YYREEE, per germline (reference sequence). The CDR3 is made up of 14 amino acids. With 5 bases clipped from V and 5 bases from J, the junction kept 8 bases outside the gene matches. This chain's CDR3 is CASRLQGAWETQYF. The CDR3 DNA reads as TGTGCCAGCAGGCTGCAGGGGGCTTGGGAGACCCAGTACTTC.

The chain recombines TRBV6-5 with TRBJ1-1; D is possibly TRBD1 (5 bases). V shed 6 bases and J shed 9 bases, with 14 bases lying between them. Per the germline V gene, CDR1 is MNHEY and CDR2 is SVGAGI. The CDR3 runs to 12 residues. The CDR3 reads CASSRTEGKAFF. The CDR3, as DNA: TGTGCCAGCAGCAGGACGGAGGGGAAAGCTTTCTTT.

The chain combines TRBV27 with TRBJ2-1; 8 nucleotides agree with TRBD2. The CDR3 has 16 residues. Trimming took 7 bases from V and 4 from J; bases not matched to a gene: 12. Germline V gene data show CDR1 as MNHEY and CDR2 as SMNVEV (reference sequence). CDR3 region: CASKKGSGMGYNEQFF. In DNA form, the CDR3 reads TGTGCCAGCAAAAAGGGTAGCGGGATGGGGTACAATGAGCAGTTCTTC.

The V call is TRBV4-1, the J call TRBJ2-7; D unresolved. V was pared by 1 base and J by 4 bases, with 14 bases between. Germline loops: CDR1 MGHRA, CDR2 YSYEKL. This CDR3 is 15 amino acids long. The CDR3 coding sequence is TGCGCCAGCAGCCAAGGATTAGCTCATTCATACGAGCAGTACTTC. It translates to CASSQGLAHSYEQYF.

The CDR3 coding sequence is TGTGCCAGCAGCTTAGCGAGAGTCAGGAATCAGCCCCAGCATTTT. Translated, it gives CASSLARVRNQPQHF. This rearrangement joins TRBV7-8 to TRBJ1-5; D call uncertain. The CDR3 runs to 15 residues. Trimming shortened V by 0 bases and J by 4 bases, and 10 bases separated the two germline ends. Germline V lookup: CDR1 SGHVS, CDR2 FQNEAQ.

The genes are TRBV19 and TRBJ2-3, with a weak D call TRBD2 (5 bases). The CDR3 has 13 amino acids. V lost 8 bases and J lost 4, with 13 bases in between. Germline V lookup: CDR1 LNHDA, CDR2 SQIVND (reference sequence). The CDR3 region has the DNA TGTGCCAGTTCGGACTCTGGAGCAGATACGCAGTATTTT. Its translation: CASSDSGADTQYF. The full variable domain, rest sourced from reference TRBV19 and TRBJ2-3, is DGGITQSPKYLFRKEGQNVTLSCEQNLNHDAMYWYRQDPGQGLRLIYYSQIVNDFQKGDIAEGYSVSREKKESFPLTVTSAQKNPTAFYLCASSDSGADTQYFGPGTRLTVL.